What follows is one T cell receptor beta chain and its context. Its antigen is not known. The data stem from a study of T cell repertoires in cytomegalovirus infection. In the study overall: Carrying CMV and the relevant HLA type showed in public TCR beta signatures. Study-level results: Summed public TCR beta family frequency identified CMV carriers bearing the relevant HLA. Dominating the ex vivo response were TCR beta clonotypes that were CMV-specific and HLA-C-restricted.

Losses at the gene ends were 4 bases for V and 14 bases for J; bases not matched to a gene: 6. The CDR3 length is 12 residues. Germline-derived CDR1 and CDR2 are MNHEY and SMNVEV (reference sequence). TCRdb used MiXCR to reprocess the reads, holding one entry per CDR3 protein. The sample shows about 52,000 distinct CDR3 sequences, about 19% of them seen only once. The receptor was derived from a human donor in good health (CMV status not recorded). Some clones in this sample may be carry-over from other donors' samples. Sequencing was performed on CD8+ T cells from cultured PBMCs, taken from culture after CMV antigen stimulation. The chain uses TRBV27 and TRBJ2-3; 10 bases are shared with TRBD1. The CDR3 nucleotides are TGTGCCAGCAGTTCTCGGACAGGGGGGTCGTATTTT. The encoded protein is CASSSRTGGSYF.